This TCR beta chain was recorded in a study of blood T cell repertoires in COVID-19. Looking at the study overall: From T cells, B-cell-depleted T cells, or PBMCs came the material, which was cDNA or gDNA.

In the authors' methods: It was from reference gene primer amplification that nucleated cell counts were estimated. TCRdb keeps only in-frame clones here, not all; method: immunoSEQ multiplex PCR. V, J and clone size are taken as reported in that table, and D and trimming were inferred from the DNA itself. This table holds approximately 100,000 clones, about 92% found once. CDR1 and CDR2 (germline): SEHNR, FQNEAQ (reference sequence). The length of the CDR3 is 16 residues. Germline trimming cut 2 bases from V and 1 base from J; bases unmatched to any gene: 5. The sequencing input was peripheral blood. This clonotype was sampled from a middle-aged man with active COVID-19. This chain connects TRBV7-9 to TRBJ2-3; 8 nucleotides align to TRBD2. The CDR3 DNA is TGTGCCAGCAGCTTACCTGGACTAGCCGGCACAGATACGCAGTATTTT. Its protein is CASSLPGLAGTDTQYF.